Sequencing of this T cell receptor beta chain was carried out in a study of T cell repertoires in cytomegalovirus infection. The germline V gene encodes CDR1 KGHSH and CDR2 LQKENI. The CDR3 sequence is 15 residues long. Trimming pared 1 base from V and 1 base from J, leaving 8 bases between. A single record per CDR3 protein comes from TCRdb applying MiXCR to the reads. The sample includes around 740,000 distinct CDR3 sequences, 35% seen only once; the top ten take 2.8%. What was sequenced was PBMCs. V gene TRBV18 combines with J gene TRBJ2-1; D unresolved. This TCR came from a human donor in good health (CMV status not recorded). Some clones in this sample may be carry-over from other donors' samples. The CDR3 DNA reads TGTGCCAGCTCACCACTGTTCCGTTCCTACAATGAGCAGTTCTTC. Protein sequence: CASSPLFRSYNEQFF.